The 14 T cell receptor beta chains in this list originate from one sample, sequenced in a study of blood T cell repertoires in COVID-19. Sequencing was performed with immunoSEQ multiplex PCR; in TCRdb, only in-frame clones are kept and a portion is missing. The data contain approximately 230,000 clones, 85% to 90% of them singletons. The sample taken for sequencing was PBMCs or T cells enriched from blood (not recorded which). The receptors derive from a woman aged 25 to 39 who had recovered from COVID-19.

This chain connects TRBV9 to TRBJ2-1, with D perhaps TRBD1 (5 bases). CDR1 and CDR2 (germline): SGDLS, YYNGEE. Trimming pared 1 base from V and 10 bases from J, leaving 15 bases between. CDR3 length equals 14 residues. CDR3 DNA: TGTGCCAGCAGCGTATGGATGGGGCCCGAAGAGCAGTTCTTC. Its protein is CASSVWMGPEEQFF.

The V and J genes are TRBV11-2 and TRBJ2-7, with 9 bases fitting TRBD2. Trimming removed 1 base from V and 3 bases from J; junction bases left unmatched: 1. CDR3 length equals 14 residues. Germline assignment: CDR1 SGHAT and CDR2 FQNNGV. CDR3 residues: CASSLGTSVYEQYF. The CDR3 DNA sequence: TGTGCCAGCAGCTTAGGGACTAGCGTCTACGAGCAGTACTTC. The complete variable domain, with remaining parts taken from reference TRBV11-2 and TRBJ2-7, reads EAGVAQSPRYKIIEKRQSVAFWCNPISGHATLYWYQQILGQGPKLLIQFQNNGVVDDSQLPKDRFSAERLKGVDSTLKIQPAKLEDSAVYLCASSLGTSVYEQYFGPGTRLTVT.

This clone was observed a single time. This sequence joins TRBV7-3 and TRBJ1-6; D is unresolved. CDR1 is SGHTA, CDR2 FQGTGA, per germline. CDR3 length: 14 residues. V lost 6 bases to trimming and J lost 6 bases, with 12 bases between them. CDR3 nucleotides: TGTGCCAGCAGTTGGACTGCATCTAATTCACCCCTCCACTTT. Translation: CASSWTASNSPLHF.

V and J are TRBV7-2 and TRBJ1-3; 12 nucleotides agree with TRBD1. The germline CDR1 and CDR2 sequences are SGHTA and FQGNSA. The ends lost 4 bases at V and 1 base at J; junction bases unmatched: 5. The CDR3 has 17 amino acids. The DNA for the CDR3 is TGTGCCAGCAGCTCCATGGGACAGGGGGCGTCTGGAAACACCATATATTTT. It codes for CASSSMGQGASGNTIYF.

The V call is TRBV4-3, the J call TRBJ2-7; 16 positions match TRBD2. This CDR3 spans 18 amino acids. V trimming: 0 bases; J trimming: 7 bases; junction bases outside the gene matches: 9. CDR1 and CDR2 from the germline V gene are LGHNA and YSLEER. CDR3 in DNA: TGCGCCAGCAGCCAAGATCTAGGGACTAGCGGGAGGGCGGGGGAGCAGTACTTC. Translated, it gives CASSQDLGTSGRAGEQYF.

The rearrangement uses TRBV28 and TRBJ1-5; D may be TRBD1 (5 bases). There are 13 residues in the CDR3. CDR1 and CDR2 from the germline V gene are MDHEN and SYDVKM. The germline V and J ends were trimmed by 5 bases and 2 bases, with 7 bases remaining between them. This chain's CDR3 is CASSVTGNQPQHF. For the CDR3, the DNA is TGTGCCAGCAGTGTGACAGGCAATCAGCCCCAGCATTTT.

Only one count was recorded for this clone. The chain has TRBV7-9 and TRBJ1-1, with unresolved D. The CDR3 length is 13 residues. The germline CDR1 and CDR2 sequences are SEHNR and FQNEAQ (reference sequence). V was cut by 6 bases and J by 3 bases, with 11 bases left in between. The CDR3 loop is CASRYNRDTEAFF. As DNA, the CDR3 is TGTGCCAGCAGGTACAACCGGGACACTGAAGCTTTCTTT.

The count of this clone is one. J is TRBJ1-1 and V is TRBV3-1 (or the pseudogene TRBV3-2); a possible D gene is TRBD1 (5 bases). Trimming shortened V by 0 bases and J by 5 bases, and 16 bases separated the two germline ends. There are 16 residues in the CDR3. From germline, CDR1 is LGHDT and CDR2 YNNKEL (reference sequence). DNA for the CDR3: TGTGCCAGCAGCCAAGATTTGAGGACAATGGGAACTGAAGCTTTCTTT. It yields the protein CASSQDLRTMGTEAFF.

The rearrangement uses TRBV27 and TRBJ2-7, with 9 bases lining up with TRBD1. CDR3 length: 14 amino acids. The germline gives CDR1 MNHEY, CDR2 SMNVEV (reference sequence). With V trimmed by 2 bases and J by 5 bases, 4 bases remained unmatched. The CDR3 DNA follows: TGTGCCAGCAGTTTACGGACAGGGGTCAACGAGCAGTACTTC. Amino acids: CASSLRTGVNEQYF.

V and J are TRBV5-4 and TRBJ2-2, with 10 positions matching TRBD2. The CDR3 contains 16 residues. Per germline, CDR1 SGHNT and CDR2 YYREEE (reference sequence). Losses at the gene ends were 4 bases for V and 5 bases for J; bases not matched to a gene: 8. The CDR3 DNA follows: TGTGCCAGCAGCCCACCTAGCGGGAGAGGAACCGGGGAGCTGTTTTTT. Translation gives CASSPPSGRGTGELFF. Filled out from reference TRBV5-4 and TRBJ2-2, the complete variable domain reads ETGVTQSPTHLIKTRGQQVTLRCSSQSGHNTVSWYQQALGQGPQFIFQYYREEENGRGNFPPRFSGLQFPNYSSELNVNALELDDSALYLCASSPPSGRGTGELFFGEGSRLTVL.

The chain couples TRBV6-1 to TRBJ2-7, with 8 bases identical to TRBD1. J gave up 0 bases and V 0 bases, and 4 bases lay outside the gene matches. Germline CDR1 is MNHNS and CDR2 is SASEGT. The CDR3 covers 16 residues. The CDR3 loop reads CASSEAGTGSSYEQYF. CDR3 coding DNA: TGTGCCAGCAGTGAAGCGGGGACAGGAAGCTCCTACGAGCAGTACTTC.

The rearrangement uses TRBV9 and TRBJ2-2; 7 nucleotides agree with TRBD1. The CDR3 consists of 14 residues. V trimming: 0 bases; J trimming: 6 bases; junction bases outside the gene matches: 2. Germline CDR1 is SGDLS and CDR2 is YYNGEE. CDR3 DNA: TGTGCCAGCAGCGTAGAACAGGGGTCCGGGGAGCTGTTTTTT. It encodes CASSVEQGSGELFF.

The CDR3 sequence: CASLSSGTGGDNQPQHF. Written as DNA, the CDR3 is TGTGCCAGCCTCTCATCCGGGACAGGGGGCGACAATCAGCCCCAGCATTTT. V is TRBV28 and J is TRBJ1-5; TRBD1 agrees at 12 bases. This CDR3 contains 17 residues. V lost 8 bases and J lost 3; bases outside the gene matches: 11. Germline lookup yields CDR1 MDHEN and CDR2 SYDVKM.

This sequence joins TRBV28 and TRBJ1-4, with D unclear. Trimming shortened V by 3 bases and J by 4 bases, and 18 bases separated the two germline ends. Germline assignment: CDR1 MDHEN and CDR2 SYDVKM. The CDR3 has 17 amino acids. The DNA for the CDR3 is TGTGCCAGCAGTTTTTCCTACGACAATTCCTTTAATGAAAAACTGTTTTTT. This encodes CASSFSYDNSFNEKLFF.